This TCR beta chain was documented in a study of patients and donors after allogeneic stem cell transplantation. TCRdb reanalysed the RT-PCR reads using MiXCR and keeps one entry per CDR3 protein. The table has about 400,000 distinct CDR3 sequences, 15% to 20% seen once. This clonotype was seen only a few times. Trimming shortened V by 6 bases and J by 2 bases, and 17 bases separated the two germline ends. The CDR3 contains 15 residues. Germline lookup yields CDR1 DFQATT and CDR2 SNEGSKA (reference sequence). This rearrangement joins TRBV20-1 to TRBJ2-1, with a possible D match to TRBD1 (6 bases). The sequencing input was blood, either unsorted or a sorted T cell fraction (not recorded which). This receptor was obtained from a human donor who was either an allogeneic HSCT recipient or a stem cell or donor lymphocyte infusion donor (not recorded which). It is not recorded whose cells these are; they may come from a transplant donor. The CDR3, as DNA: TGCAGTGCCTGGGGGCGAGGAGTCACCTACAATGAGCAGTTCTTC. It encodes CSAWGRGVTYNEQFF.